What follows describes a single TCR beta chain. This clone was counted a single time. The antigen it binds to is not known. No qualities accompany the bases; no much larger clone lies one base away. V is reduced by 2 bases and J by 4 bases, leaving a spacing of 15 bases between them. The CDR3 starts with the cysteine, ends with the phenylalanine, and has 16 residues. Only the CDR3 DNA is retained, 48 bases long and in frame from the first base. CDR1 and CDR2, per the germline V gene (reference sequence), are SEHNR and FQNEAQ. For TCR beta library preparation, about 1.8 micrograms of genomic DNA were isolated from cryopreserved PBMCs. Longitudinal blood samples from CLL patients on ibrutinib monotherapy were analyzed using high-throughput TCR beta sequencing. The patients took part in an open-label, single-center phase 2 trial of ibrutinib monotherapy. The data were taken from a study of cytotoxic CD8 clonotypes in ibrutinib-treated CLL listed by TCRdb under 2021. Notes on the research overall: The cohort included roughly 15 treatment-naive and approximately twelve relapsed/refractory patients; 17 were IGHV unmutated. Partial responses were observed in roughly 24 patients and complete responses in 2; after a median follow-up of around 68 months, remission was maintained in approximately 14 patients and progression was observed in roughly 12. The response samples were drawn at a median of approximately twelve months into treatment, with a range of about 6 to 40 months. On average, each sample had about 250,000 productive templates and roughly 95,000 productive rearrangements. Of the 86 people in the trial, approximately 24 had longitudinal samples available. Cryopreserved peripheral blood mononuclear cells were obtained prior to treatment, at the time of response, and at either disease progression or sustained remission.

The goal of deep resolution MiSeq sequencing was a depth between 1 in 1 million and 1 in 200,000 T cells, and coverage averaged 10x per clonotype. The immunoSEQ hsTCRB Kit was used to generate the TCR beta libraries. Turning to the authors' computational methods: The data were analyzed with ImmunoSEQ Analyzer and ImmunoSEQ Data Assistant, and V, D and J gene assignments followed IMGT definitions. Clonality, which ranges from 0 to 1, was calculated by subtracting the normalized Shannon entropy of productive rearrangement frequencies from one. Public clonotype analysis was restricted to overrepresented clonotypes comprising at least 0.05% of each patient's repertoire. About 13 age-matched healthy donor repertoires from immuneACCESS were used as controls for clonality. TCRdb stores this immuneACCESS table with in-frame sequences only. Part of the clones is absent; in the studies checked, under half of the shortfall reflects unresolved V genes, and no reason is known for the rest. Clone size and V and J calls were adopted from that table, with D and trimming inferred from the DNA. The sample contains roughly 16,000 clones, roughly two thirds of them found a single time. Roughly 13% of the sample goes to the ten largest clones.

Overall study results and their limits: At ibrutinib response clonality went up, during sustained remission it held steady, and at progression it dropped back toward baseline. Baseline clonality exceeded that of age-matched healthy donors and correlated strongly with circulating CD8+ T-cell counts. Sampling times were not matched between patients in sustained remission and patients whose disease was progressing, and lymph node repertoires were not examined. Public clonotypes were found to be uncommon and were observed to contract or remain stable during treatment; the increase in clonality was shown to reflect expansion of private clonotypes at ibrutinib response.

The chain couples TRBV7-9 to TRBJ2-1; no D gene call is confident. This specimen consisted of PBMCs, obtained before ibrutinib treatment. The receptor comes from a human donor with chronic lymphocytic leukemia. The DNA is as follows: TGTGCCAGCAGCTTACGGTACCTTTGGGCATACAATGAGCAGTTCTTC. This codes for CASSLRYLWAYNEQFF.